The T cell receptor beta chain described here comes from a study of blood T cell repertoires in COVID-19. Trimming took 4 bases from V and 4 from J; bases not matched to a gene: 4. The CDR3 covers 14 residues. CDR1 is SGHKS and CDR2 is YYEKEE in the germline V gene (reference sequence). The table came from immunoSEQ multiplex PCR; TCRdb's copy has only in-frame clones and leaves some out. This table holds 300,000 to 500,000 clones, roughly 90% found once. Sequencing was done on a sample of PBMCs or T cells enriched from blood (not recorded which). The chain uses TRBV5-5 and TRBJ2-7, with 11 bases that match TRBD1. The receptor was derived from a woman aged 25 to 39 with acute COVID-19. For the CDR3, the DNA is TGTGCCAGCAGCCAGGGACAGGGGGGATACGAGCAGTACTTC. It encodes CASSQGQGGYEQYF. Complete variable domain (other parts from reference TRBV5-5 and TRBJ2-7): DAGVTQSPTHLIKTRGQQVTLRCSPISGHKSVSWYQQVLGQGPQFIFQYYEKEERGRGNFPDRFSARQFPNYSSELNVNALLLGDSALYLCASSQGQGGYEQYFGPGTRLTVT.